These T cell receptor beta chains were read from a single sample in a study of fetal regulatory T cell absence and autoimmunity. Produced via immunoSEQ multiplex PCR; TCRdb's table is partial and in-frame only. The sample has about 95,000 clones, less than 80% seen once. Sequences were obtained from pancreas tissue. The receptors here all came from a male donor with IPEX syndrome. Both conserved end residues are part of each CDR3. Fields, in order: V gene, J gene, D gene, clone size, CDR3 DNA, CDR3 protein. A D gene is named only where the DNA matches it firmly. Size is stated for part of the rows, as once, few or many counts, or as a class when the clone is expanded.

TRBV7-7	TRBJ2-1	TRBD1	NA	TGTGCTAGCAGCTTAGACAGGGGGCATGAGCAGTTCTTC	CASSLDRGHEQFF
TRBV12-5	TRBJ2-1	NA	NA	TGTGCTAGTGGTTTGAGCAACCGGAGGACGCACAATGAGCAGTTCTTC	CASGLSNRRTHNEQFF
TRBV5-4	TRBJ1-2	NA	NA	TGTGCCAGCAGCCCCCGAGGGATAAACTATGGCTACACCTTC	CASSPRGINYGYTF
TRBV10-2	TRBJ2-7	NA	few	TGCGCCAGCAGTGTCGGGCTCTACGAGCAGTACTTC	CASSVGLYEQYF
TRBV6-5	TRBJ2-7	TRBD1	NA	TGTGCCAGCAGTCCGGACAGGGGATATTACGAGCAGTACTTC	CASSPDRGYYEQYF
TRBV6-1	TRBJ1-5	NA	NA	TGTGCCAGCAGTGAAGCAGCGGGGTATAGCAATCAGCCCCAGCATTTT	CASSEAAGYSNQPQHF
TRBV6-6	TRBJ1-2	NA	few	TGTGCCAGCAGCCCCTCCGAGGGGGTTGGCTACACCTTC	CASSPSEGVGYTF
TRBV2	TRBJ2-7	NA	NA	TGTGCCAGCAGAAGAGAATTTGGGGGGCTGTCCAGTGAAAACTACGAGCAGTACTTC	CASRREFGGLSSENYEQYF
TRBV7-9	TRBJ1-2	NA	few	TGTGCCAGCAGCTCCAGGGGAAGGGGCGGCTACACCTTC	CASSSRGRGGYTF
TRBV4-3	TRBJ2-1	NA	NA	TGCGCCAGCAGCCAATCGGACAGATTCCCCTACAATGAGCAGTTCTTC	CASSQSDRFPYNEQFF
TRBV6-5	TRBJ2-7	TRBD2	NA	TGTGCCAGCAGTTACTATCGGGAGGGCTCCTACGAGCAGTACTTC	CASSYYREGSYEQYF
TRBV12-5	TRBJ2-2	NA	few	TGTGCTAGTGGTTTAGGGGCCGGGGAGCTGTTTTTT	CASGLGAGELFF
TRBV6-4	TRBJ2-1	TRBD2	NA	TGTGCCAGCAGTGAGGCTAGCGGGAGGGCCGGAAATGAGCAGTTCTTC	CASSEASGRAGNEQFF
TRBV6-1	TRBJ1-2	NA	NA	TGTGCCAGCAGGGGCAGGAGTTTCTATGGCTACACCTTC	CASRGRSFYGYTF
TRBV11-2	TRBJ1-6	NA	once	TGTGCCAGCAGCTTAGGACAATATAATTCACCCCTCCACTTT	CASSLGQYNSPLHF
TRBV19	TRBJ2-1	TRBD1	few	TGTGCCAGTAGTATGGGACAGGGTTACAATGAGCAGTTCTTC	CASSMGQGYNEQFF
TRBV13	TRBJ1-5	NA	NA	TGTGCCAGCAGCTTAGGCCTACCAGGGAGGGAGCCCCAGCATTTT	CASSLGLPGREPQHF
TRBV5-1	TRBJ2-7	NA	NA	TGCGCCAGCAGCTTGGCCGGGGGGCAGCAGGCCTCCTACGAGCAGTACTTC	CASSLAGGQQASYEQYF
TRBV5-1	TRBJ1-1	NA	few	TGCGCCAGCAGCTTAGGGGTCATGAACACTGAAGCTTTCTTT	CASSLGVMNTEAFF
TRBV4-3	TRBJ2-3	NA	NA	TGCGCCAGCAGCCAAGAGGGGGGGCCGGGGACAGATACGCAGTATTTT	CASSQEGGPGTDTQYF
TRBV7-2	TRBJ1-2	NA	once	TGTGCCAGCAGCTTGGTCCCTCTTGGGGAGGGCTACACCTTC	CASSLVPLGEGYTF
TRBV21-1	TRBJ1-2	NA	NA	TGTGCCAGCAGCAACACTAACTATGGCTACACCTTC	CASSNTNYGYTF
TRBV6-1	TRBJ1-2	NA	few	TGTGCCAGCAGTGAAGTGGGTCAAAGGGACTATGGCTACACCTTC	CASSEVGQRDYGYTF
TRBV7-9	TRBJ2-6	NA	NA	TGTGCCAGCAGCTTAAAGACCTGGGACTCTGGGGCCAACGTCCTGACTTTC	CASSLKTWDSGANVLTF
TRBV5-4	TRBJ2-1	TRBD2	NA	TGTGCCAGCAGCCCGGGACTAGCGGTTTACAATGAGCAGTTCTTC	CASSPGLAVYNEQFF
TRBV7-6	TRBJ1-2	NA	few	TGTGCCAGCAGTGCTTCGGGTTATGGCTACACCTTC	CASSASGYGYTF
TRBV2	TRBJ2-7	NA	NA	TGTGCCAGCAGTGCATCCTTAAGCTCCTACGAGCAGTACTTC	CASSASLSSYEQYF
TRBV27	TRBJ2-7	TRBD2	NA	TGTGCCAGCAGTCCCTTCAGCGGGAGGGTATCCTACGAGCAGTACTTC	CASSPFSGRVSYEQYF
TRBV30	TRBJ1-2	NA	NA	TGTGCCTGGAGTTCCACAGGGATAGGCTACACCTTC	CAWSSTGIGYTF
TRBV30	TRBJ1-3	NA	NA	TGTGCCTGGAGTGTACCGGCCAGGGGCCTAAAGGGGACCATATATTTT	CAWSVPARGLKGTIYF
TRBV5-1	TRBJ2-3	NA	NA	TGCGCCAGCAGCTTGAGGGCGGGCGCTAGCACAGATACGCAGTATTTT	CASSLRAGASTDTQYF
TRBV11-3	TRBJ2-3	TRBD2	few	TGTGCCAGCAGTTCGGGTAGCGGGAGAGGCCCAGATACGCAGTATTTT	CASSSGSGRGPDTQYF
TRBV6-6	TRBJ2-7	TRBD1	few	TGTGCCAGCAGTACCACAGGGGGCGAGCAGTACTTC	CASSTTGGEQYF
TRBV10-3	TRBJ1-5	NA	NA	TGTGCCATCAGTGAGTCTGGGGGGGCGCGCAATCAGCCCCAGCATTTT	CAISESGGARNQPQHF
TRBV9	TRBJ2-1	TRBD2	NA	TGTGCCAGCAGCGTTAGCGGGGGTGGGTACAATGAGCAGTTCTTC	CASSVSGGGYNEQFF
TRBV6-5	TRBJ1-2	NA	NA	TGTGCCAGCAGTTACTCTGCTGGGTATTATGGCTACACCTTC	CASSYSAGYYGYTF
TRBV10-3	TRBJ2-1	NA	NA	TGTGCCATCCGTCATGTTGTGATGGATAGGCATGAGCAGTTCTTC	CAIRHVVMDRHEQFF
TRBV5-1	TRBJ2-1	TRBD1	NA	TGCGCCAGCAGCTTGGGATGGGGGACAGGGTTCAGAAGTGAGCAGTTCTTC	CASSLGWGTGFRSEQFF
TRBV29-1	TRBJ1-3	TRBD1	NA	TGCAGCGTCGTCCGGGACAGGGGAAACACCATATATTTT	CSVVRDRGNTIYF
TRBV30	TRBJ1-2	NA	once	TGTGCCTGGAGGGCTATAATGACAGTAAACTATGGCTACACCTTC	CAWRAIMTVNYGYTF